This T cell receptor beta chain appears in the sequencing data of a study of shared clonotypes between healthy human individuals. In the study overall: The study drew on a couple of women and a few men aged 18 to 49 as donors.

Germline V gene sequence: CDR1 SGHTA, CDR2 FQGTGA. V lost 0 bases and J lost 5, with 16 bases in between. This CDR3 has 16 amino acids. TCRdb's copy holds only in-frame clones and misses some; the assay was immunoSEQ multiplex PCR. The data show 2 million to 2.5 million clones, just over 90% seen once. As concerns this clone: Other nucleotide sequences in the sample specify the same CDR3.

The chain joins TRBV7-3 to TRBJ2-5; no reliable D call. The sample comprised naive CD4+ T cells from PBMCs. Stated subset: CD45RA+ positively selected. The origin of this receptor is a man younger than 35 in good health. Some clones in this sample may be carry-over from other donors' samples. The CDR3 protein is CASSLTAGGVGETQYF. The CDR3 bases are TGTGCCAGCAGCTTAACGGCAGGTGGGGTAGGGGAGACCCAGTACTTC.